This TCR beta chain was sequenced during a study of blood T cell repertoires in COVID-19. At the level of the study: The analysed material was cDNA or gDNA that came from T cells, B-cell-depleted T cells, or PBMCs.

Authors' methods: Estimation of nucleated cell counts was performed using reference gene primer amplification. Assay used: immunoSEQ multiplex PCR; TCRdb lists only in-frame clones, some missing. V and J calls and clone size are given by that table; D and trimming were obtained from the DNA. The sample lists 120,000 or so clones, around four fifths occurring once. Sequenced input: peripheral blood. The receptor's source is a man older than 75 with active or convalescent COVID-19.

CDR3 in DNA: TGTGCTAGTGGTTCAGGGGGGACTGAAGCTTTCTTT. It yields the protein CASGSGGTEAFF. The chain uses TRBV12-5 and TRBJ1-1; 7 positions match TRBD1. After removal of 4 bases from V and 5 bases from J, the junction contained 1 base not matched to a gene. The V gene's germline CDR1 is LGHNT and CDR2 FRNRAP. The CDR3 consists of 12 residues.